This T cell receptor beta chain is from a study of beta chain features in type 1 diabetes. Turning to the study itself: Sorted cells, 107,917,701 in number, were examined across all samples.

The ends lost 4 bases at V and 7 bases at J; junction bases unmatched: 11. Germline CDR1 and CDR2: LGHNA and YSLEER. This CDR3 is built from 16 residues. Notes on the study in general: Sequencing used cDNA, and cells with high TCR expression could therefore be over-represented. Shorter TCRB CDR3s, moderately but significantly so, marked every one of the four CD4+ subsets in Type 1 diabetes patients. Patients and controls would be equally affected if PCR favored shorter templates.

Expressed TCRB transcripts were sequenced because the isolated RNA had all been reverse transcribed beforehand. Per sample, stem cell-like memory T cell libraries averaged roughly 960,000 reads. Assay: immunoSEQ multiplex PCR; the TCRdb copy retains only in-frame clones and omits some. The sample lists about 47,000 clones, roughly 40% occurring once. There are a few counts of this clone. The antigen is not known. This receptor was taken from a man aged 25 to 45 with type 1 diabetes. The chain couples TRBV4-3 to TRBJ2-1; the match to TRBD2 covers 9 bases. Sequenced material: stem cell memory CD4+ T cells from blood. Here the CDR3 reads CASSRLGLAGRNEQFF. CDR3 DNA: TGCGCCAGCAGCCGCCTTGGCCTAGCGGGACGAAATGAGCAGTTCTTC.